The TCR beta chain under discussion was sequenced for a study of T cells in Graves' hyperthyroidism and ophthalmopathy. CDR3 length equals 13 residues. Trimming removed 5 bases at V and 3 bases at J, with 11 bases between. Germline-derived CDR1 and CDR2 are SEHNR and FQNEAQ (reference sequence). The CDR3 regions of TCR beta were amplified from RNA transcripts. The HTBI set primed first-round TCR CDR3 RT-PCR. MiXCR, run by TCRdb on the multiplex PCR reads, gives a single entry per CDR3 protein. Here the sample spans 480,000 or so distinct CDR3 sequences, 46% being singletons. The TCR comes from an adult woman with Graves' disease, either hyperthyroidism or ophthalmopathy (not recorded which). Sequenced: peripheral blood or thyroid tissue (not recorded which). V and J are TRBV7-9 and TRBJ2-7; D not resolved. CDR3 in DNA: TGTGCCAGCAGCGCTGAGCCACGCTACGAGCAGTACTTC. Protein sequence: CASSAEPRYEQYF.